The 31 T cell receptor beta chains below were found in one sample sequenced in a study of T cells in Graves' hyperthyroidism and ophthalmopathy. There were TCR beta CDR3 regions amplified from RNA transcripts. First-round RT-PCR of the TCR CDR3 relied on the HTBI primer set. Each CDR3 protein is one row after TCRdb ran MiXCR on the multiplex PCR reads. The table has roughly 750,000 distinct CDR3 sequences, 15% to 20% seen once. Sequences were obtained from blood. These receptors were taken from a young man with Graves' hyperthyroidism.

J is TRBJ2-5 and V is TRBV7-9, with 11 nucleotides matching TRBD1. The CDR3 loop spans 17 amino acids. V trimming: 5 bases; J trimming: 5 bases; junction bases outside the gene matches: 13. Per germline, CDR1 SEHNR and CDR2 FQNEAQ (reference sequence). The CDR3 coding sequence is TGTGCCAGCAGCCCCTACGGGACAGGGGGGCCCCGGGAGACCCAGTACTTC. Protein sequence: CASSPYGTGGPRETQYF.

This clonotype has only a few counts. CDR3 sequence reads: CATSDFGGQGNYNEQFF. CDR3 nucleotide sequence: TGTGCCACCAGTGATTTTGGGGGACAGGGAAACTACAATGAGCAGTTCTTC. The chain uses TRBV24-1 and TRBJ2-1; 9 bases are a match to TRBD1. Germline trimming cut 1 base from V and 3 bases from J; bases unmatched to any gene: 6. Germline CDR1 KGHDR, CDR2 SFDVKD. The CDR3 is 17 amino acids.

A remark on this clonotype: Given a much more abundant clone one base away, this may be a read error. V is TRBV2 and J is TRBJ1-2; D unclear. This CDR3 has 13 residues. Germline assignment: CDR1 SNHLY and CDR2 FYNNEI. The CDR3 DNA sequence: TGTGCCAGCCTGGATTGGCACAACTATGGCTGCACCTTC. Translation: CASLDWHNYGCTF.

This clonotype showed up many times. This chain connects TRBV27 to TRBJ1-1; 8 bases agree with TRBD1. J gave up 1 base and V 5 bases, and 12 bases lay outside the gene matches. This CDR3 contains 17 residues. Germline values: CDR1 MNHEY, CDR2 SMNVEV (reference sequence). The CDR3 sequence: CASSHSWTGNTNTEAFF. The CDR3, as DNA: TGTGCCAGCAGTCACTCGTGGACAGGGAATACGAACACTGAAGCTTTCTTT.

The sample holds many counts of this clonotype. This chain joins TRBV28 and TRBJ2-7; the D is unclear. The CDR3 is made up of 15 amino acids. Trimming shortened V by 5 bases and J by 0 bases, and 14 bases separated the two germline ends. Germline-derived CDR1 and CDR2 are MDHEN and SYDVKM. CDR3 nucleotide sequence: TGTGCCAGCAGTGATCCGGGTCTGAGCTCCTACGAGCAGTACTTC. It translates to CASSDPGLSSYEQYF.

This clonotype was seen many times. This chain joins TRBV24-1 and TRBJ2-3; possibly TRBD2 for D (7 bases). The CDR3 extends over 15 amino acids. Germline CDR1 is KGHDR and CDR2 is SFDVKD. The germline V and J ends were trimmed by 2 bases and 6 bases, with 14 bases remaining between them. The CDR3 region has the DNA TGTGCCACCAGTGATTCGGGGGGCGCGGGGGATACGCAGTATTTT. Translated, it gives CATSDSGGAGDTQYF.

This clonotype was recorded many times. J is TRBJ2-1 and V is TRBV28, with TRBD2 matching 8 bases. The germline V gene encodes CDR1 MDHEN and CDR2 SYDVKM. With V trimmed by 9 bases and J by 1 base, 11 bases remained unmatched. CDR3 length: 16 residues. Written as DNA, the CDR3 is TGTGCCAGTAGCTCCGGGGGGGCCGGATCCTACAATGAGCAGTTCTTC. Translated, it gives CASSSGGAGSYNEQFF. Looking up the rest from reference TRBV28 and TRBJ2-1 gives the full variable domain: DVKVTQSSRYLVKRTGEKVFLECVQDMDHENMFWYRQDPGLGLRLIYFSYDVKMKEKGDIPEGYSVSREKKERFSLILESASTNQTSMYLCASSSGGAGSYNEQFFGPGTRLTVL.

In its sample, this clonotype was seen many times. This chain links TRBV11-2 with TRBJ2-1; unclear D gene. This CDR3 has 15 residues. The ends were cut back, 0 bases at V and 6 bases at J, with 12 bases in the middle. Germline CDR1 SGHAT, CDR2 FQNNGV. CDR3 nucleotide sequence: TGTGCCAGCAGCTTAGATCGAATGGAGTTCAATGAGCAGTTCTTC. This encodes CASSLDRMEFNEQFF.

This sequence joins TRBV3-1 and TRBJ2-5; 11 bases are shared with TRBD2. With 4 bases clipped from V and 7 bases from J, the junction kept 2 bases outside the gene matches. Germline CDR1 is LGHDT and CDR2 is YNNKEL (reference sequence). The CDR3 loop spans 13 amino acids. The CDR3 sequence is CASSRLAGRTQYF. The CDR3 DNA sequence: TGTGCCAGCAGCCGACTAGCGGGAAGGACCCAGTACTTC.

The rearrangement uses TRBV5-5 and TRBJ2-1, with unresolved D. The CDR3 length is 12 residues. CDR1 is SGHKS and CDR2 is YYEKEE in the germline V gene (reference sequence). Deletions cut 4 bases from V and 10 bases from J, with 12 bases between. The DNA of the CDR3 is TGTGCCAGCAGCCAAGCTACACCGGAGCAGTTCTTC. Encoded protein: CASSQATPEQFF.

This chain links TRBV7-9 with TRBJ2-7, with D unresolved. This CDR3 is 10 amino acids long. The germline gives CDR1 SEHNR, CDR2 FQNEAQ (reference sequence). Deletions cut 10 bases from V and 5 bases from J, with 9 bases between. CDR3 coding DNA: TGTGCCATATCTCGGGACGAGCAGTACTTC. It encodes CAISRDEQYF.

This clonotype was seen at least ten times. The chain couples TRBV2 to TRBJ1-1; D remains unclear. Germline-derived CDR1 and CDR2 are SNHLY and FYNNEI. The CDR3 sequence is 11 residues long. V lost 8 bases to trimming and J lost 11 bases, with 15 bases between them. The CDR3 nucleotides read TGTGCCAGCTTGGGTGGTTCTTCGGCTTTCTTT. Translating it yields CASLGGSSAFF.

This clonotype was seen many times. The V and J genes are TRBV11-3 and TRBJ2-6, with a tentative D call TRBD2 (5 bases). With 2 bases removed from V and 2 bases from J, the gap between germline ends came to 7 bases. The germline CDR1 and CDR2 sequences are SGHNT and YENEEA. This CDR3 spans 15 amino acids. CDR3 sequence: CASSLRGTGANVLTF. The DNA of the CDR3 is TGTGCCAGCAGCTTAAGAGGGACTGGGGCCAACGTCCTGACTTTC.

This clonotype was found many times. V is TRBV7-3 and J is TRBJ2-2; D might be TRBD2 (5 bases). Germline CDR1 and CDR2: SGHTA and FQGTGA. Trimming stripped 5 bases from V and 4 bases from J, with 14 bases between. The CDR3 contains 15 residues. The CDR3 DNA reads TGTGCCAGCAGCCCCTGGGTGGGGAGCACCGGGGAGCTGTTTTTT. It specifies CASSPWVGSTGELFF.

The chain carries TRBV9 and TRBJ1-2; tentative D call: TRBD1 (5 bases). The CDR3 contains 13 residues. Trimming cost V 1 base and J 8 bases, with 12 bases left between them. Germline lookup yields CDR1 SGDLS and CDR2 YYNGEE. CDR3 residues: CASSVNQRDGYTF. CDR3 sequence (DNA): TGTGCCAGCAGCGTAAACCAAAGGGACGGCTACACCTTC.

The V call is TRBV29-1, the J call TRBJ2-7; tentatively, D is TRBD2 (6 bases). Trimming removed 4 bases from V and 1 base from J, with 11 bases in between. The CDR3 runs to 13 residues. Germline CDR1 SQVTM, CDR2 ANQGSEA. CDR3 sequence: CSVVTGDSYEQYF. CDR3 in DNA: TGCAGCGTTGTTACGGGGGATTCCTACGAGCAGTACTTC.

The sample holds many counts of this clonotype. The chain couples TRBV24-1 to TRBJ2-7; D is perhaps TRBD2 (6 bases). Looked up from germline, CDR1 is KGHDR and CDR2 is SFDVKD. This CDR3 contains 13 residues. V was shortened by 4 bases and J by 5 bases, with 11 bases between the two germline ends. This chain's CDR3 is CATSEGGNHEQYF. The CDR3 coding sequence is TGTGCCACCAGTGAGGGCGGGAACCACGAGCAGTACTTC.

This clonotype was observed many times. The gene calls are TRBV28 and TRBJ2-5, with 10 bases that match TRBD2. Trimming cost V 5 bases and J 1 base; bases outside gene matches: 10. The CDR3 is 17 residues long. CDR1 and CDR2 (germline): MDHEN, SYDVKM. The CDR3 loop is CASSEVSGRPSQETQYF. CDR3 sequence (DNA): TGTGCCAGCAGTGAAGTTAGCGGGAGGCCTAGCCAAGAGACCCAGTACTTC.

There are many counts of this clonotype. This chain joins TRBV29-1 and TRBJ2-1, with 7 bases matching TRBD2. With 4 bases clipped from V and 4 bases from J, the junction kept 4 bases outside the gene matches. The V gene's germline CDR1 is SQVTM and CDR2 ANQGSEA. The CDR3 contains 13 residues. The CDR3 spells CSVALAEYNEQFF. In DNA, the CDR3 is TGCAGCGTTGCGCTAGCGGAATACAATGAGCAGTTCTTC.

Ten or more counts support this clonotype. The V and J genes are TRBV5-1 and TRBJ2-1, with 9 positions matching TRBD1. Losses at the gene ends were 3 bases for V and 8 bases for J; bases not matched to a gene: 9. The CDR3 has 15 residues. CDR1 is SGHRS and CDR2 is YFSETQ in the germline V gene. CDR3 DNA: TGCGCCAGCAGCTGGGGACAGGGTGAGGGGGATGAGCAGTTCTTC. This encodes CASSWGQGEGDEQFF. The full variable domain, rest sourced from reference TRBV5-1 and TRBJ2-1, is KAGVTQTPRYLIKTRGQQVTLSCSPISGHRSVSWYQQTPGQGLQFLFEYFSETQRNKGNFPGRFSGRQFSNSRSEMNVSTLELGDSALYLCASSWGQGEGDEQFFGPGTRLTVL.

This sequence joins TRBV20-1 and TRBJ2-1; TRBD1 aligns across 7 bases. V shed 4 bases, J shed 6 bases, and the junction held 15 bases outside the gene matches. The germline gives CDR1 DFQATT, CDR2 SNEGSKA (reference sequence). The CDR3 is 16 residues long. The CDR3 nucleotides are TGCAGTGCTACTCCCCAAGCGACGACAGGGATCAATGAGCAGTTCTTC. This sequence encodes CSATPQATTGINEQFF.

Many counts were recorded for this clonotype. The chain couples TRBV24-1 to TRBJ1-1; D is possibly TRBD1 (6 bases). In germline, CDR1 is KGHDR, CDR2 SFDVKD. V lost 2 bases and J 3 bases, leaving 12 bases between the germline ends. The CDR3 covers 15 residues. CDR3 residues: CATSDSGKGDTEAFF. As DNA, the CDR3 is TGTGCCACCAGTGATTCGGGAAAGGGGGACACTGAAGCTTTCTTT.

V and J are TRBV4-1 and TRBJ2-3, with 13 bases aligning to TRBD2. The V and J ends lost 8 bases and 9 bases, in that order; junction bases with no gene match: 14. The CDR3 spans 16 residues. Germline V CDR1 and CDR2: MGHRA, YSYEKL. The CDR3 bases are TGCGCCAGCGAGGCGATCGGACTAGCGGGGGCGGGAACGCAGTATTTT. Residues: CASEAIGLAGAGTQYF.

This rearrangement joins TRBV19 to TRBJ1-2; D call uncertain. CDR1 is LNHDA, CDR2 SQIVND, per germline (reference sequence). This CDR3 contains 12 residues. Trimming took off 6 bases at V and 3 bases at J, with 8 bases between the two ends. The CDR3 DNA is TGTGCCAGTAGAGGACGCGACTATGGCTACACCTTC. Protein: CASRGRDYGYTF. The entire variable domain, with the rest obtained from reference TRBV19 and TRBJ1-2, is as follows: DGGITQSPKYLFRKEGQNVTLSCEQNLNHDAMYWYRQDPGQGLRLIYYSQIVNDFQKGDIAEGYSVSREKKESFPLTVTSAQKNPTAFYLCASRGRDYGYTFGSGTRLTVV.

The rearrangement joins TRBV27 to TRBJ1-6; D is uncertain. Germline V gene data show CDR1 as MNHEY and CDR2 as SMNVEV (reference sequence). Trimming took off 4 bases at V and 7 bases at J, with 8 bases between the two ends. The CDR3 contains 13 residues. CDR3 sequence (DNA): TGTGCCAGCAGTTCCTTCGCAAATTCACCCCTCCACTTT. Protein: CASSSFANSPLHF.

This clonotype was seen repeatedly, ten times or more. The chain joins TRBV3-1 to TRBJ1-1, with D uncertain. The CDR3 contains 13 residues. In germline, CDR1 is LGHDT, CDR2 YNNKEL (reference sequence). V shed 1 base and J shed 6 bases, with 9 bases lying between them. CDR3 amino acids: CASSQVAGAEAFF. For the CDR3, the DNA is TGTGCCAGCAGCCAAGTGGCGGGCGCTGAAGCTTTCTTT.

This clonotype was detected only a few times. V and J are TRBV4-1 and TRBJ2-5; D is unresolved. Trimming removed 0 bases at V and 1 base at J, with 15 bases between. Germline assignment: CDR1 MGHRA and CDR2 YSYEKL. The CDR3 contains 17 residues. The CDR3 DNA sequence: TGCGCCAGCAGCCAAGAACGCCACATAGAAGCCCAAGAGACCCAGTACTTC. As protein: CASSQERHIEAQETQYF.

This clonotype has a count of ten or more. The chain is built from TRBV18 and TRBJ1-1; D ambiguous. V lost 3 bases to trimming and J lost 5 bases, with 19 bases between them. The CDR3 runs to 16 residues. The germline CDR1 and CDR2 sequences are KGHSH and LQKENI. The CDR3 loop is CASSPSIGSGWTEAFF. CDR3 nucleotides: TGTGCCAGCTCACCTTCTATCGGCTCCGGGTGGACTGAAGCTTTCTTT. The complete variable domain, with remaining parts taken from reference TRBV18 and TRBJ1-1, reads NAGVMQNPRHLVRRRGQEARLRCSPMKGHSHVYWYRQLPEEGLKFMVYLQKENIIDESGMPKERFSAEFPKEGPSILRIQQVVRGDSAAYFCASSPSIGSGWTEAFFGQGTRLTVV.

This clonotype was seen once. CDR3 bases: TGTGCCAGCAGTGACAGGGCGGCCGGGGAGCTGTTTTTT. This encodes CASSDRAAGELFF. The chain employs TRBV27 and TRBJ2-2; 7 bases line up with TRBD1. The CDR3 has 13 residues. In germline, CDR1 is MNHEY, CDR2 SMNVEV (reference sequence). Losses at the gene ends were 5 bases for V and 6 bases for J; bases not matched to a gene: 3.

In this sample, this clonotype turned up many times. This sequence joins TRBV7-9 and TRBJ2-5; a weak D match, TRBD2 (5 bases). V lost 7 bases, J lost 5 bases, and 14 bases lay in between. The CDR3 has 13 residues. Germline V gives CDR1 SEHNR, CDR2 FQNEAQ (reference sequence). The CDR3, as DNA: TGTGCCAGCACCCCGGGAACTGGGGAGACCCAGTACTTC. Its protein is CASTPGTGETQYF.

This clonotype was detected many times. The chain combines TRBV28 with TRBJ1-1, with TRBD1 as a possible D gene (6 bases). The V end lost 2 bases, the J end lost 5 bases, and 15 bases lay between the germline ends. Germline V gene lookup returns CDR1 MDHEN and CDR2 SYDVKM. The CDR3 sequence is 15 residues long. The CDR3 loop reads CASSLASGVSTEAFF. As DNA, the CDR3 is TGTGCCAGCAGTTTAGCGTCAGGGGTTTCGACTGAAGCTTTCTTT.